A single sample is the source of the 4 T cell receptor beta chains below, sequenced in a study of beta chain features in type 1 diabetes. Study-wide results and limits: All four CD4+ subsets from Type 1 diabetes patients carried moderately but significantly shorter TCRB CDR3s.

No antigen is known for these receptors. What was sequenced were expressed TCRB transcripts, since all of the isolated RNA had been reverse transcribed. Assay used: immunoSEQ multiplex PCR; TCRdb lists only in-frame clones, some missing. The sample yields hundreds of thousands of clones, roughly 13% seen once. Sequences were obtained from naive CD4+ T cells from blood. These receptors were taken from a man aged 18 to 30 with type 1 diabetes.

The chain joins TRBV7-9 to TRBJ2-5; 11 bases agree with TRBD2. Per germline, CDR1 SEHNR and CDR2 FQNEAQ (reference sequence). This CDR3 has 15 amino acids. The junction had 4 bases not matched to a gene; V was cut back by 5 bases and J by 2 bases. The CDR3 here is CASSLGTSGQETQYF. CDR3 nucleotides: TGTGCCAGCAGCCTCGGGACTAGCGGACAAGAGACCCAGTACTTC.

The chain employs TRBV7-9 and TRBJ2-6, with D possibly being TRBD1 (6 bases). Between the trimmed V and J ends, which lost 6 bases and 0 bases, there was a span of 15 bases. The CDR3 contains 17 residues. Per the germline V gene, CDR1 is SEHNR and CDR2 is FQNEAQ (reference sequence). The CDR3 sequence: CASSGASRGSGANVLTF. The CDR3 DNA sequence: TGTGCCAGCAGTGGGGCCAGCAGGGGCTCTGGGGCCAACGTCCTGACTTTC.

V usage is TRBV7-2 and J usage is TRBJ2-5, with D uncertain. The V end lost 5 bases, the J end lost 5 bases, and 9 bases lay between the germline ends. CDR1 and CDR2 (germline): SGHTA, FQGNSA. This CDR3 comprises 12 residues. CDR3 DNA: TGTGCCAGCAGCCCCATCCCGGAGACCCAGTACTTC. This gives the protein CASSPIPETQYF.

This clone was observed a handful of times. The chain combines TRBV9 with TRBJ2-3, with D possibly being TRBD2 (5 bases). V was trimmed by 3 bases and J by 8 bases, leaving 13 bases between them. Per the germline V gene, CDR1 is SGDLS and CDR2 is YYNGEE. This CDR3 region has 13 residues. The CDR3 nucleotides read TGTGCCAGCAGCGCCCTCAGAGGGAGTACGCAGTATTTT. Amino acids: CASSALRGSTQYF.